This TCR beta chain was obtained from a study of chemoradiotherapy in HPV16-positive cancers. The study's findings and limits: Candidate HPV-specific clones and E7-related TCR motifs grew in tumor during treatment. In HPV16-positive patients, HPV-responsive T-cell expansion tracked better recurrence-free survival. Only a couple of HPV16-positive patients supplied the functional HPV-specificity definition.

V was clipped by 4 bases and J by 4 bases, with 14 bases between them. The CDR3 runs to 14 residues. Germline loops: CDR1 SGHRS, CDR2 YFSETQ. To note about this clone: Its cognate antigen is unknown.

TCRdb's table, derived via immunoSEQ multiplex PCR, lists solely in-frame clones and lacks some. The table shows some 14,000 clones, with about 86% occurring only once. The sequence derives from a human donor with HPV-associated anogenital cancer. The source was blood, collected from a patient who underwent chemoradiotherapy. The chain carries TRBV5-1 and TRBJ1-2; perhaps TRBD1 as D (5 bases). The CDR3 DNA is TGCGCCAGCAGCAATGGGGACGGTAGCTATGGCTACACCTTC. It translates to CASSNGDGSYGYTF.